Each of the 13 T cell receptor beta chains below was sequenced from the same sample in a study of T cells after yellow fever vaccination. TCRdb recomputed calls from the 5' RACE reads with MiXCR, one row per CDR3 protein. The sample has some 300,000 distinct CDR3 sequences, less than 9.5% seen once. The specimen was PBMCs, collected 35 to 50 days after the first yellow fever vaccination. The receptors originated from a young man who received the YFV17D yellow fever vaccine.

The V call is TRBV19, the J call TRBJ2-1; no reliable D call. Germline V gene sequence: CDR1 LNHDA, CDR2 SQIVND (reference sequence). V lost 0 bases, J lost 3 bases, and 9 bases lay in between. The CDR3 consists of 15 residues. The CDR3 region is CASSIDQERYNEQFF. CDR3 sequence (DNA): TGTGCCAGTAGTATAGATCAGGAACGCTACAATGAGCAGTTCTTC.

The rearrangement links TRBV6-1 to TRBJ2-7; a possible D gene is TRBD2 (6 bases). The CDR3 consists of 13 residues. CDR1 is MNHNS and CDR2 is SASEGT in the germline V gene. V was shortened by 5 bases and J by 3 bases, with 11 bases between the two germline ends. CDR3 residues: CASSRGDIYEQYF. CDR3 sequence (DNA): TGTGCCAGCAGTCGCGGGGATATCTACGAGCAGTACTTC.

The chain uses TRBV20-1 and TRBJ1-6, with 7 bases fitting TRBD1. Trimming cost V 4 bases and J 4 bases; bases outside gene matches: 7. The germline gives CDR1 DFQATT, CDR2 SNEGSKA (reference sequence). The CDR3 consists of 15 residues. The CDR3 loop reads CSATGQAVYNSPLHF. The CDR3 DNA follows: TGCAGTGCTACCGGACAGGCAGTGTATAATTCACCCCTCCACTTT.

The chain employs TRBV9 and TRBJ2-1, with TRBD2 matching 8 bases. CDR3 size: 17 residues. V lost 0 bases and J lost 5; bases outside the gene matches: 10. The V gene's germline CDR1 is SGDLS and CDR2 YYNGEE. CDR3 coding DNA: TGTGCCAGCAGCGTAGGAAGCGGGGGTTCGCTCGACAATGAGCAGTTCTTC. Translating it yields CASSVGSGGSLDNEQFF.

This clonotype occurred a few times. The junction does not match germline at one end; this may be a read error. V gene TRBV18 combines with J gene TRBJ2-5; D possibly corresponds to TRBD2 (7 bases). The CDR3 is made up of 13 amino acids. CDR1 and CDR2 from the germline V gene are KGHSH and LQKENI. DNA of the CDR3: TGTGCCAGCTCACCAGGATCGGGCGGGGGCCCGAACTTC. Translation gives CASSPGSGGGPNF. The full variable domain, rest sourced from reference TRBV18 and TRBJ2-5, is NAGVMQNPRHLVRRRGQEARLRCSPMKGHSHVYWYRQLPEEGLKFMVYLQKENIIDESGMPKERFSAEFPKEGPSILRIQQVVRGDSAAYFCASSPGSGGGPNFGPGTRLLVL.

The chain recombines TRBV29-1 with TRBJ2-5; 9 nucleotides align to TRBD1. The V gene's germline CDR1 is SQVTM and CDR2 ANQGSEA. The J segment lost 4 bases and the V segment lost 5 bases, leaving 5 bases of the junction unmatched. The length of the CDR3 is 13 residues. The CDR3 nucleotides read TGCAGCGTTATCGACAGGGGGGTAGAGACCCAGTACTTC. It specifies CSVIDRGVETQYF. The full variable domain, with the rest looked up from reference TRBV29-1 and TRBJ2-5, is SAVISQKPSRDICQRGTSLTIQCQVDSQVTMMFWYRQQPGQSLTLIATANQGSEATYESGFVIDKFPISRPNLTFSTLTVSNMSPEDSSIYLCSVIDRGVETQYFGPGTRLLVL.

CDR3 DNA sequence: TGTGCCAGCAGGGAGGGGGCGCAGACTGAAGCTTTCTTT. This codes for CASREGAQTEAFF. V gene TRBV6-1 combines with J gene TRBJ1-1, with TRBD1 matching over 7 bases. Germline lookup yields CDR1 MNHNS and CDR2 SASEGT. The CDR3 has 13 amino acids. V was pared by 6 bases and J by 5 bases, with 6 bases of the junction left unmatched.

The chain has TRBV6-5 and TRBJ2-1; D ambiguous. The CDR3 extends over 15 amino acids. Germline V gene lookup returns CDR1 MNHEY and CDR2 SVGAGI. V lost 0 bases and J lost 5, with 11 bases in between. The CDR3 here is CASSYSIGNDNEQFF. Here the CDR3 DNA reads TGTGCCAGCAGTTACTCGATTGGTAACGACAATGAGCAGTTCTTC.

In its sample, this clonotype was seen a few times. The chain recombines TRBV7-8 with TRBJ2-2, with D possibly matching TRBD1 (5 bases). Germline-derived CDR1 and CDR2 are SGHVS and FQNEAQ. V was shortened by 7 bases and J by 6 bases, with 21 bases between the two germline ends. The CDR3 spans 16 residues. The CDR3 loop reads CASIARGGAAAGELFF. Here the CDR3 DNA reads TGTGCCAGCATCGCAAGAGGTGGGGCAGCTGCCGGGGAGCTGTTTTTT.

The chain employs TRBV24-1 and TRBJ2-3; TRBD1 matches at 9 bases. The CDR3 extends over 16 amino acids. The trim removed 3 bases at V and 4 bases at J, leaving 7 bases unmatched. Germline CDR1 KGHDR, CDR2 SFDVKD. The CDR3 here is CATSDATGGVADTQYF. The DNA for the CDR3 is TGTGCCACCAGTGATGCGACAGGGGGGGTAGCAGATACGCAGTATTTT.

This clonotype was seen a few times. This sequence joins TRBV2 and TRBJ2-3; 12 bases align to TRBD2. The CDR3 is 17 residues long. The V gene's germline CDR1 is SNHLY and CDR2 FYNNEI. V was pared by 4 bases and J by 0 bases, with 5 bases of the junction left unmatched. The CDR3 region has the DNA TGTGCCAGCAGTGCGACTAGCGGGGGATCTAGCACAGATACGCAGTATTTT. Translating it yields CASSATSGGSSTDTQYF.

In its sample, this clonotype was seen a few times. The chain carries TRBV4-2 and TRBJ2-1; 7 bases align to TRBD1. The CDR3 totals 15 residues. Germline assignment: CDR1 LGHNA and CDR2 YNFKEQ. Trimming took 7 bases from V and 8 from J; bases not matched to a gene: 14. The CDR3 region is CASTLTGTVGHEQFF. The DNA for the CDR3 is TGTGCCAGCACGCTAACCGGGACAGTTGGCCATGAGCAGTTCTTC.

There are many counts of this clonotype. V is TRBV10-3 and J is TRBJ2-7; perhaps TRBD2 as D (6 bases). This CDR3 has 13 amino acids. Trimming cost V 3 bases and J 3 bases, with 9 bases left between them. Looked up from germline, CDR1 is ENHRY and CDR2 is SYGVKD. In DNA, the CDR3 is TGTGCCATCAGTGAAGAGGACTACTACGAGCAGTACGTC. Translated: CAISEEDYYEQYV.